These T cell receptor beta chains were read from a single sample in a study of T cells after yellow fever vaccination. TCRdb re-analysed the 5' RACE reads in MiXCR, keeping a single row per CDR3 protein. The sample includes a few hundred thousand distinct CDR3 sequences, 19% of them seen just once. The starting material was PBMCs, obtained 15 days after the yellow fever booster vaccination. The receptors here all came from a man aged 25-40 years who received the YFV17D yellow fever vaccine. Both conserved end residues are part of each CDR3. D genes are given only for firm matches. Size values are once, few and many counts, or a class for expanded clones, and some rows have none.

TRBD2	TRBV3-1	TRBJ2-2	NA	CASSQVVAGGGTGELFF	TGTGCCAGCAGCCAAGTGGTAGCGGGAGGAGGAACCGGGGAGCTGTTTTTT
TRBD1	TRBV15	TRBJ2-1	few	CATSSSGTALNEQFF	TGTGCCACCAGCAGTTCCGGGACAGCGTTAAATGAGCAGTTCTTC
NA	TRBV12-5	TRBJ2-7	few	CASGLAFSGPPYEQYF	TGTGCTAGTGGTTTGGCATTTAGCGGACCGCCCTACGAGCAGTACTTC
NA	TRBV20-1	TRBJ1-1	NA	CSAQRGGKNTEAFF	TGCAGTGCCCAGAGAGGAGGGAAGAACACTGAAGCTTTCTTT
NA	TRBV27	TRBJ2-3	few	CASSLAGQGRTDTQYF	TGTGCCAGCAGTTTAGCGGGGCAGGGAAGGACAGATACGCAGTATTTT
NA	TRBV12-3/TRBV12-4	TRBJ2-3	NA	CASSWEISTDTQYF	TGTGCCAGCAGTTGGGAAATTTCCACAGATACGCAGTATTTT
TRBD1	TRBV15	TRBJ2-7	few	CATSRDVGQGAYEQYF	TGTGCCACCAGCAGAGATGTTGGGCAGGGGGCCTACGAGCAGTACTTC
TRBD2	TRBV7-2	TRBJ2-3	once	CASSSWREDEDTQYF	TGTGCCAGCAGTAGTTGGCGGGAGGACGAAGATACGCAGTATTTT
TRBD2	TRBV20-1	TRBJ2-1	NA	CSARAGVWEGEQFF	TGCAGTGCTAGAGCGGGAGTTTGGGAGGGTGAGCAGTTCTTC
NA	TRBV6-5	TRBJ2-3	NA	CASSYQRPTDTQYF	TGTGCCAGCAGTTACCAGCGGCCCACAGATACGCAGTATTTT
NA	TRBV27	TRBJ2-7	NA	CASRTGIPYEQYF	TGTGCCAGCAGAACGGGCATCCCCTACGAGCAGTACTTC
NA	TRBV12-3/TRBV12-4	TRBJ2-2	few	CAASRDPSSGELFF	TGTGCCGCCTCCCGGGATCCTTCGAGCGGGGAGCTGTTTTTT
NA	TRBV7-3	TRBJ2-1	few	CASSLQGGGNNEQFF	TGTGCCAGCAGCTTGCAGGGTGGGGGAAACAATGAGCAGTTCTTC
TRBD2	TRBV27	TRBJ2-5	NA	CASRLAGGQVTQYF	TGTGCCAGCCGTTTAGCGGGAGGGCAGGTGACCCAGTACTTC
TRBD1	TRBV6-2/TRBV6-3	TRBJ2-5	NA	CASSYGRTGGETQYF	TGTGCCAGCAGTTACGGGCGGACAGGGGGAGAGACCCAGTACTTC
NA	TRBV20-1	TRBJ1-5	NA	CSARAGQPQHF	TGCAGTGCTAGAGCGGGTCAGCCCCAGCATTTT
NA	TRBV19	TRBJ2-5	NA	CASSSSGRETQYF	TGTGCCAGTAGCTCGTCCGGGCGAGAGACCCAGTACTTC
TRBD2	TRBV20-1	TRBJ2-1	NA	CSARDLGTSGYNEQFF	TGCAGTGCTAGAGATCTAGGGACTAGCGGGTACAATGAGCAGTTCTTC
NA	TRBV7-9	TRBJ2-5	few	CASSLVGGPETQYF	TGTGCCAGCAGCTTAGTGGGGGGGCCGGAGACCCAGTACTTC